The sequence of this T cell receptor beta chain was determined in a study of OX40 agonist ivuxolimab in advanced cancers. This clone has just one count. The antigen is unknown. Regarding the study as a whole: At 0.1 to 3.0 mg/kg, clonal expansion of CD4+ and CD8+ blood T cells had occurred by week 6. Partial responders at 0.1-3.0 mg/kg had among the lowest clonal expansion. More expanded clones were seen, on average, in CD8+ T cells than in CD4+.

Sequenced by immunoSEQ multiplex PCR; TCRdb stores in-frame clones only, minus some. The sample has about 32,000 clones, around nine tenths seen once; the top ten hold about 4.9%. The CDR3 extends over 15 amino acids. Germline V lookup: CDR1 SGHTA, CDR2 FQGNSA. V lost 10 bases and J 3 bases, leaving 20 bases between the germline ends. Here the sequenced sample was CD4+ or CD8+ T cells sorted from blood, taken in a trial of the OX40 agonist ivuxolimab. The chain carries TRBV7-2 and TRBJ2-3, with a weak D call TRBD1 (5 bases). The sequence came from an adult with an advanced solid tumor such as melanoma, head and neck, liver or kidney cancer. CDR3 DNA sequence: TGTGCCATATCCAGGGCGGACATGGTTACAGATACGCAGTATTTT. Its translation: CAISRADMVTDTQYF.